The subject of this entry is one T cell receptor (beta chain). The data are from a study of T cell responses to AZD1222 COVID-19 vaccine. Here immunoSEQ multiplex PCR was the method, and the copy in TCRdb shows in-frame clones only, minus some. The table includes 86,000 or so clones, 86% detected once. The ends were cut back, 7 bases at V and 1 base at J, with 10 bases in the middle. Germline CDR1 and CDR2: MNHEY and SVGAGI. This CDR3 is built from 13 residues. The source is an adult who received the AZD1222 COVID-19 vaccine. Sequenced here: peripheral blood, sampled 28 days after the second AZD1222 dose. This chain joins TRBV6-5 and TRBJ1-2, with D perhaps TRBD1 (5 bases). Here the CDR3 reads CASTTRDNYGYTF. The CDR3 nucleotides read TGTGCCAGCACCACCAGGGATAACTATGGCTACACCTTC.